One sample yielded the 19 T cell receptor beta chains listed below, sequenced in a study of vaccination and CD4 T cells after COVID-19. The antigens these receptors bind are not known. Treatment reported: approximately 9-day PBMC culture with coronavirus spike peptide pools or control peptides (ViraFEST assay). An Oncomine TCR Beta short-read assay was used to sequence the DNA from cultured CD4+ T cells. TCRdb re-derived calls from the PCR reads in MiXCR, one entry per CDR3 protein. The sample lists 10,000 to 15,000 distinct CDR3 sequences, about half occurring once. Sequences were obtained from CD4+ T cells from blood, cultured in vitro. Receptors originate from a human donor who had recovered from COVID-19.

This chain uses TRBV7-2 with TRBJ2-3, with D maybe TRBD2 (5 bases). Trimming removed 4 bases at V and 2 bases at J, with 16 bases between. The CDR3 spans 16 residues. Per the germline V gene, CDR1 is SGHTA and CDR2 is FQGNSA. CDR3 in amino acids: CASSSQPLVNTDTQYF. In nucleotides, the CDR3 is TGTGCCAGCAGCTCTCAACCACTAGTTAACACAGATACGCAGTATTTT.

V and J are TRBV7-9 and TRBJ2-2; TRBD1 is a possible D gene (5 bases). The CDR3 has 13 amino acids. The V end was cut by 2 bases, the J end by 6 bases, with 7 bases between. Germline-derived CDR1 and CDR2 are SEHNR and FQNEAQ (reference sequence). CDR3 protein: CASSLIGAGELFF. CDR3 DNA sequence: TGTGCCAGCAGCTTAATAGGGGCCGGGGAGCTGTTTTTT.

The chain carries TRBV27 and TRBJ1-2, with D unclear. Between the trimmed V and J ends, which lost 5 bases and 4 bases, there was a span of 11 bases. This CDR3 has 13 amino acids. The germline V gene encodes CDR1 MNHEY and CDR2 SMNVEV (reference sequence). This CDR3 is CASSRRDLYGYTF. The CDR3 DNA is TGTGCCAGCAGTCGACGGGATCTCTATGGCTACACCTTC.

The V call is TRBV6-1, the J call TRBJ1-2; 8 bases agree with TRBD1. The V segment lost 7 bases and the J segment 2 bases; nucleotides outside the gene matches: 6. Germline CDR1 MNHNS, CDR2 SASEGT. This CDR3 is 14 amino acids long. The CDR3 is CASNRQGPNYGYTF. The CDR3 DNA follows: TGTGCCAGCAACCGACAGGGGCCGAACTATGGCTACACCTTC.

This clonotype has more than one count but fewer than ten. The chain recombines TRBV20-1 with TRBJ1-1; 8 nucleotides match TRBD1. CDR1 is DFQATT, CDR2 SNEGSKA, per germline (reference sequence). V lost 4 bases and J lost 5; bases outside the gene matches: 9. CDR3 length: 14 amino acids. CDR3 DNA sequence: TGCAGTGCTAACCCTGGACAGGGCGTGACTGAAGCTTTCTTT. Amino acids: CSANPGQGVTEAFF.

The chain carries TRBV20-1 and TRBJ2-5, with unresolved D. The germline V gene has CDR1 DFQATT and CDR2 SNEGSKA (reference sequence). V was pared by 6 bases and J by 1 base, with 12 bases between. This CDR3 is 13 amino acids long. In nucleotides, the CDR3 is TGCAGTGCCCGCCGGCCGGCCCAAGAGACCCAGTACTTC. Protein: CSARRPAQETQYF.

CDR3 residues: CASSQKTGTISTDTQYF. The DNA for the CDR3 is TGTGCCAGCAGCCAAAAGACCGGGACTATCAGCACAGATACGCAGTATTTT. This chain uses TRBV21-1 with TRBJ2-3; TRBD2 is the table's D call, not checked against the DNA. TRBV21-1 is noted as a pseudogene. The CDR3 length is 17 residues.

The genes are TRBV5-4 and TRBJ2-1, with D uncertain. Germline V lookup: CDR1 SGHNT, CDR2 YYREEE (reference sequence). V was trimmed by 0 bases and J by 6 bases, leaving 13 bases between them. The CDR3 totals 15 residues. The CDR3 DNA reads TGTGCCAGCAGCTTGGAGGTGCTATTGGGCAATGAGCAGTTCTTC. It specifies CASSLEVLLGNEQFF.

The chain couples TRBV20-1 to TRBJ2-5; 7 positions agree with TRBD1. Trimming took 3 bases from V and 4 from J; bases not matched to a gene: 2. The CDR3 length is 12 residues. Germline-derived CDR1 and CDR2 are DFQATT and SNEGSKA (reference sequence). The CDR3 DNA sequence: TGCAGTGCTAGTCCAGGGGGAGAGACCCAGTACTTC. Residues: CSASPGGETQYF.

This chain links TRBV2 with TRBJ2-6, with D unclear. Trimming removed 4 bases from V and 3 bases from J, with 7 bases in between. Germline loops: CDR1 SNHLY, CDR2 FYNNEI. The CDR3 covers 14 residues. The CDR3: CASSGGYGANVLTF. CDR3 DNA sequence: TGTGCCAGCAGTGGCGGATATGGGGCCAACGTCCTGACTTTC.

The chain carries TRBV19 and TRBJ2-3; 9 bases map to TRBD2. J was trimmed by 5 bases and V by 1 base; bases with no gene match: 4. The CDR3 loop spans 15 amino acids. Germline CDR1 is LNHDA and CDR2 is SQIVND (reference sequence). CDR3 protein: CASSIGSGRRDTQYF. As DNA, the CDR3 is TGTGCCAGTAGTATAGGTAGCGGGAGAAGAGATACGCAGTATTTT.

The genes are TRBV6-2 or TRBV6-3 and TRBJ2-7, with 12 bases that match TRBD2. Trimming took 7 bases from V and 6 from J; bases not matched to a gene: 7. The CDR3 sequence is 14 residues long. CDR1 and CDR2 from the germline V gene are MNHEY and SVGEGT. The CDR3 protein is CASNPSGRAREQYF. The CDR3 bases are TGTGCCAGCAACCCTAGCGGGAGGGCCCGCGAGCAGTACTTC.

The sample holds a few counts of this clonotype. This sequence joins TRBV20-1 and TRBJ2-1, with TRBD2 matching 7 bases. J was trimmed by 2 bases and V by 0 bases; bases with no gene match: 13. Germline V gene sequence: CDR1 DFQATT, CDR2 SNEGSKA (reference sequence). The CDR3 has 18 amino acids. Here the CDR3 reads CSARDLFSAGSAYNEQFF. The CDR3 DNA is TGCAGTGCTAGAGATTTGTTTTCAGCGGGATCGGCCTACAATGAGCAGTTCTTC.

The table lists this clonotype with a few counts. The chain couples TRBV23-1 to TRBJ1-2; D perhaps matches TRBD1 (6 bases). Being an ORF, TRBV23-1 has a function that is uncertain. CDR3 length: 14 residues. Trimming left V 5 bases short and J 4 bases short, with 14 bases between. The CDR3 loop is CASSSPPTGYGYTF. In DNA, the CDR3 is TGCGCCAGCAGTTCTCCCCCGACAGGCTATGGCTACACCTTC.

V and J are TRBV6-1 and TRBJ1-3, with D hard to call. Trimming cost V 8 bases and J 4 bases, with 12 bases left between them. The CDR3 has 13 amino acids. The germline CDR1 and CDR2 sequences are MNHNS and SASEGT. In DNA form, the CDR3 reads TGTGCCAGCGGACCAGCCGCGGGAAACACCATATATTTT. It codes for CASGPAAGNTIYF.

The V call is TRBV6-1, the J call TRBJ1-4; D not certain. Germline loops: CDR1 MNHNS, CDR2 SASEGT. V lost 8 bases, J lost 4 bases, and 14 bases lay in between. CDR3 size: 14 residues. This CDR3 reads CASRRGLRNEKLFF. CDR3 nucleotide sequence: TGTGCCAGCCGCAGAGGGCTCCGTAATGAAAAACTGTTTTTT.

This clonotype was seen more than once but under ten times. This sequence joins TRBV6-1 and TRBJ2-7, with TRBD1 matching over 10 bases. Germline V lookup: CDR1 MNHNS, CDR2 SASEGT. V shed 2 bases and J 5 bases; nucleotides not matched to a gene: 6. There are 15 residues in the CDR3. CDR3 protein: CASSETDRGRDEQYF. The CDR3 coding sequence is TGTGCCAGCAGTGAAACCGACAGGGGGCGCGACGAGCAGTACTTC.

This chain uses TRBV19 with TRBJ2-3; D unclear. Germline CDR1 is LNHDA and CDR2 is SQIVND (reference sequence). This CDR3 has 11 residues. V lost 7 bases and J lost 4, with 6 bases in between. CDR3 DNA sequence: TGTGCCAGTACTTTAGCAGATACGCAGTATTTT. This translates into CASTLADTQYF. Filled out from reference TRBV19 and TRBJ2-3, the complete variable domain reads DGGITQSPKYLFRKEGQNVTLSCEQNLNHDAMYWYRQDPGQGLRLIYYSQIVNDFQKGDIAEGYSVSREKKESFPLTVTSAQKNPTAFYLCASTLADTQYFGPGTRLTVL.

V is TRBV20-1 and J is TRBJ2-5, with no clear D. Germline CDR1 DFQATT, CDR2 SNEGSKA (reference sequence). Trimming cost V 5 bases and J 5 bases, with 15 bases left between them. This CDR3 has 13 amino acids. CDR3 bases: TGCAGTGCTTCTTTTACTCAAGGGGAGACCCAGTACTTC. This sequence encodes CSASFTQGETQYF.